A selection of T cell receptor beta chains follows, all from one sample in a study of T cell repertoires in ileal Crohn's disease. Only in-frame clones appear in the TCRdb table, and some are missing; sequencing was by immunoSEQ multiplex PCR. The table records more than 4,000 clones, about 82% of them present only once. Sequences were obtained from ileal tissue. Receptors were obtained from an adult with Crohn's disease. Each CDR3 is given with its conserved first and last residue. D genes are given only for firm matches. Rows may omit the clone size; those that give it use once, few, many or a size class.

v_gene: TRBV9; abundance: .; d_gene: TRBD1; j_gene: TRBJ2-3; CDR3aa: CASSVEAGGRTDTQYF; CDR3nt: TGTGCCAGCAGCGTAGAGGCAGGGGGACGGACAGATACGCAGTATTTT
v_gene: TRBV10-3; abundance: once; d_gene: .; j_gene: TRBJ2-2; CDR3aa: CAISDRAAAAGELFF; CDR3nt: TGTGCCATCAGTGATCGAGCGGCCGCCGCCGGGGAGCTGTTTTTT
v_gene: TRBV25-1; abundance: .; d_gene: .; j_gene: TRBJ1-6; CDR3aa: CASNTGWNSPLHF; CDR3nt: TGTGCCAGCAACACAGGTTGGAATTCACCCCTCCACTTT
v_gene: TRBV28; abundance: once; d_gene: TRBD1; j_gene: TRBJ1-1; CDR3aa: CASSLLGTGGMNTEAFF; CDR3nt: TGTGCCAGCAGTTTATTGGGGACAGGGGGCATGAACACTGAAGCTTTCTTT
v_gene: TRBV28; abundance: .; d_gene: .; j_gene: TRBJ1-5; CDR3aa: CATEDSNQPQHF; CDR3nt: TGTGCCACTGAGGATAGCAATCAGCCCCAGCATTTT
v_gene: TRBV29-1; abundance: .; d_gene: TRBD2; j_gene: TRBJ2-5; CDR3aa: CSVEVQAGGETQYF; CDR3nt: TGCAGCGTTGAAGTTCAAGCGGGAGGAGAGACCCAGTACTTC
v_gene: TRBV19; abundance: .; d_gene: TRBD1; j_gene: TRBJ1-1; CDR3aa: CASSVKGQLNTEAFF; CDR3nt: TGTGCCAGTAGTGTAAAGGGACAGCTGAACACTGAAGCTTTCTTT
v_gene: TRBV27; abundance: .; d_gene: TRBD1; j_gene: TRBJ1-5; CDR3aa: CASSFGRGNQPQHF; CDR3nt: TGTGCCAGCAGTTTCGGCAGGGGGAATCAGCCCCAGCATTTT
v_gene: TRBV5-1; abundance: .; d_gene: TRBD2; j_gene: TRBJ2-5; CDR3aa: CASSWTSGSRETQYF; CDR3nt: TGCGCCAGCAGCTGGACTAGCGGGAGTCGGGAGACCCAGTACTTC
v_gene: TRBV7-6; abundance: .; d_gene: .; j_gene: TRBJ1-5; CDR3aa: CASSPWTDSNQPQHF; CDR3nt: TGTGCCAGCAGCCCCTGGACAGATAGCAATCAGCCCCAGCATTTT
v_gene: TRBV28; abundance: .; d_gene: TRBD1; j_gene: TRBJ1-4; CDR3aa: CASRQTGGGEKLFF; CDR3nt: TGTGCCAGCAGACAGACAGGGGGGGGTGAAAAACTGTTTTTT
v_gene: TRBV6-5; abundance: .; d_gene: .; j_gene: TRBJ1-1; CDR3aa: CASSYSSGWGGTEAFF; CDR3nt: TGTGCCAGCAGTTACTCGTCAGGGTGGGGTGGCACTGAAGCTTTCTTT
v_gene: TRBV4-3; abundance: .; d_gene: .; j_gene: TRBJ2-3; CDR3aa: CASSQRHAVGTDTQYF; CDR3nt: TGCGCCAGCAGCCAAAGGCACGCGGTAGGCACAGATACGCAGTATTTT
v_gene: TRBV4-2; abundance: .; d_gene: TRBD2; j_gene: TRBJ2-1; CDR3aa: CASSQGYAGGDNEQFF; CDR3nt: TGTGCCAGCAGCCAAGGTTACGCGGGGGGGGACAATGAGCAGTTCTTC
v_gene: TRBV7-6; abundance: .; d_gene: .; j_gene: TRBJ1-3; CDR3aa: CASSPPGLGNTIYF; CDR3nt: TGTGCCAGCAGCCCACCGGGTCTCGGAAACACCATATATTTT
v_gene: TRBV7-3; abundance: .; d_gene: TRBD1; j_gene: TRBJ2-7; CDR3aa: CASSLSQGWHEQYF; CDR3nt: TGTGCCAGCAGCTTATCACAGGGGTGGCACGAGCAGTACTTC
v_gene: TRBV5-4; abundance: .; d_gene: TRBD1; j_gene: TRBJ2-5; CDR3aa: CASSSRQGPRQETQYF; CDR3nt: TGTGCCAGCAGCTCCCGACAGGGACCTAGGCAAGAGACCCAGTACTTC
v_gene: TRBV18; abundance: .; d_gene: .; j_gene: TRBJ1-1; CDR3aa: CASSPQGIMNTEAFF; CDR3nt: TGTGCCAGCTCACCTCAGGGAATCATGAACACTGAAGCTTTCTTT
v_gene: TRBV19; abundance: .; d_gene: .; j_gene: TRBJ1-5; CDR3aa: CASSSTGSSNQPQHF; CDR3nt: TGTGCCAGTAGTAGCACAGGGTCGAGCAATCAGCCCCAGCATTTT
v_gene: TRBV7-3; abundance: .; d_gene: TRBD1; j_gene: TRBJ1-2; CDR3aa: CASSETGAVNYGYTF; CDR3nt: TGTGCCAGCAGCGAAACAGGGGCGGTTAACTATGGCTACACCTTC
v_gene: TRBV4-3; abundance: once; d_gene: .; j_gene: TRBJ1-1; CDR3aa: CASSQDSVGETEAFF; CDR3nt: TGCGCCAGCAGCCAAGACTCGGTCGGGGAAACTGAAGCTTTCTTT
v_gene: TRBV7-7; abundance: .; d_gene: .; j_gene: TRBJ2-5; CDR3aa: CASSWGLTETQYF; CDR3nt: TGTGCTAGCAGCTGGGGACTCACAGAGACCCAGTACTTC
v_gene: TRBV6-4; abundance: .; d_gene: TRBD1; j_gene: TRBJ2-3; CDR3aa: CASSEGTGGADTQYF; CDR3nt: TGTGCCAGCAGTGAGGGGACAGGGGGCGCAGATACGCAGTATTTT
v_gene: TRBV13; abundance: .; d_gene: TRBD2; j_gene: TRBJ2-7; CDR3aa: CASSLRLAGVKYEQYF; CDR3nt: TGTGCCAGCAGCTTACGACTAGCGGGAGTCAAATACGAGCAGTACTTC
v_gene: TRBV6-5; abundance: .; d_gene: TRBD1; j_gene: TRBJ1-4; CDR3aa: CASSYGGQGGKLFF; CDR3nt: TGTGCCAGCAGTTACGGCGGACAGGGGGGAAAACTGTTTTTT
v_gene: TRBV14; abundance: .; d_gene: TRBD2; j_gene: TRBJ2-5; CDR3aa: CASSQGLASFGETQYF; CDR3nt: TGTGCCAGCAGCCAGGGACTAGCTAGTTTCGGAGAGACCCAGTACTTC
v_gene: TRBV29-1; abundance: few; d_gene: TRBD2; j_gene: TRBJ2-7; CDR3aa: CSARTSGMGEQYF; CDR3nt: TGCAGCGCCCGGACTAGCGGGATGGGCGAGCAGTACTTC
v_gene: TRBV28; abundance: .; d_gene: .; j_gene: TRBJ2-5; CDR3aa: CASSFLRGSQETQYF; CDR3nt: TGTGCCAGCAGTTTTCTCCGAGGAAGTCAAGAGACCCAGTACTTC
v_gene: TRBV4-3; abundance: .; d_gene: .; j_gene: TRBJ1-1; CDR3aa: CASSQDPVRDTEAFF; CDR3nt: TGCGCCAGCAGCCAAGATCCGGTACGTGACACTGAAGCTTTCTTT
v_gene: TRBV7-9; abundance: .; d_gene: .; j_gene: TRBJ1-4; CDR3aa: CASSLSGATNEKLFF; CDR3nt: TGTGCCAGCAGCTTGTCAGGTGCGACTAATGAAAAACTGTTTTTT
v_gene: TRBV29-1; abundance: few; d_gene: .; j_gene: TRBJ2-7; CDR3aa: CSVAGGTSYEQYF; CDR3nt: TGCAGCGTTGCGGGGGGCACGTCCTACGAGCAGTACTTC
v_gene: TRBV2; abundance: .; d_gene: .; j_gene: TRBJ1-5; CDR3aa: CASLGSSNQPQHF; CDR3nt: TGTGCCAGCCTGGGCAGTAGCAATCAGCCCCAGCATTTT
v_gene: TRBV7-2; abundance: .; d_gene: TRBD1; j_gene: TRBJ1-1; CDR3aa: CASSPLGLDRTTNTEAFF; CDR3nt: TGTGCCAGCAGCCCTCTGGGATTGGACAGGACAACGAACACTGAAGCTTTCTTT
v_gene: TRBV5-1; abundance: .; d_gene: .; j_gene: TRBJ2-3; CDR3aa: CASSLAQDGDTQYF; CDR3nt: TGCGCCAGCAGCTTGGCGCAGGATGGGGATACGCAGTATTTT
v_gene: TRBV6-5; abundance: few; d_gene: .; j_gene: TRBJ1-1; CDR3aa: CASREGGTEAFF; CDR3nt: TGTGCCAGCAGGGAAGGGGGCACTGAAGCTTTCTTT
v_gene: TRBV11-1; abundance: .; d_gene: .; j_gene: TRBJ1-6; CDR3aa: CASSAQSSYNSPLHF; CDR3nt: TGTGCCAGCAGCGCACAGAGCTCCTATAATTCACCCCTCCACTTT
v_gene: TRBV19; abundance: .; d_gene: TRBD1; j_gene: TRBJ2-7; CDR3aa: CASSITGGTYEQYF; CDR3nt: TGTGCCAGTAGTATAACAGGGGGCACCTACGAGCAGTACTTC
v_gene: TRBV10-2; abundance: once; d_gene: .; j_gene: TRBJ2-1; CDR3aa: CASSEYPVGNEQFF; CDR3nt: TGCGCCAGCAGTGAGTACCCGGTCGGCAATGAGCAGTTCTTC
v_gene: TRBV29-1; abundance: .; d_gene: TRBD1; j_gene: TRBJ2-7; CDR3aa: CSVVGTVNVGYEQYF; CDR3nt: TGCAGCGTTGTGGGGACAGTGAATGTAGGGTACGAGCAGTACTTC
v_gene: TRBV7-2; abundance: .; d_gene: TRBD2; j_gene: TRBJ2-5; CDR3aa: CASSLIRASGGETQYF; CDR3nt: TGTGCCAGCAGCTTGATCCGGGCTAGCGGGGGGGAGACCCAGTACTTC
v_gene: TRBV6-8; abundance: few; d_gene: .; j_gene: TRBJ2-1; CDR3aa: CASLDKGGCHEQFF; CDR3nt: TGTGCCAGCTTGGACAAAGGGGGTTGTCATGAGCAGTTCTTC
v_gene: TRBV6-1; abundance: .; d_gene: .; j_gene: TRBJ2-2; CDR3aa: CASVETGEVAGELFF; CDR3nt: TGTGCCAGCGTTGAAACAGGGGAGGTAGCCGGGGAGCTGTTTTTT
v_gene: TRBV7-8; abundance: .; d_gene: .; j_gene: TRBJ2-5; CDR3aa: CASSDWDKQETQYF; CDR3nt: TGTGCCAGCAGCGACTGGGACAAACAAGAGACCCAGTACTTC
v_gene: TRBV6-5; abundance: .; d_gene: TRBD1; j_gene: TRBJ1-5; CDR3aa: CASSRRQGYQPQHF; CDR3nt: TGTGCCAGCAGCCGAAGACAGGGCTATCAGCCCCAGCATTTT